These 18 T cell receptor beta chains share one sample of origin, sequenced in a study of T cells in Graves' hyperthyroidism and ophthalmopathy. What was amplified from RNA transcripts were TCR beta CDR3 regions. In the first-round RT-PCR of the TCR CDR3, the HTBI primer set was used. TCRdb passed the multiplex PCR reads through MiXCR, listing each CDR3 protein once. The table shows approximately 620,000 distinct CDR3 sequences, with more than 15% occurring only once. Sequencing was performed on blood. The receptors were gathered from a woman aged 40-49 years with Graves' ophthalmopathy.

The V gene is TRBV6-1, the J gene TRBJ1-2; 7 positions match TRBD1. After removal of 2 bases from V and 4 bases from J, the junction contained 1 base not matched to a gene. CDR3 size: 13 residues. Germline CDR1 is MNHNS and CDR2 is SASEGT. DNA of the CDR3: TGTGCCAGCAGTGAAAGGGACAGCTATGGCTACACCTTC. Translation: CASSERDSYGYTF.

This clonotype was seen at least ten times. The rearrangement joins TRBV13 to TRBJ2-5; the match to TRBD1 covers 7 bases. V dropped 3 bases and J dropped 2; count of bases not matched to a gene: 6. The CDR3 loop spans 15 amino acids. CDR1 is PRHDT and CDR2 is FYEKMQ in the germline V gene (reference sequence). CDR3 amino acids: CASSFLGQAQETQYF. As DNA, the CDR3 is TGTGCCAGCAGCTTTCTAGGACAGGCACAAGAGACCCAGTACTTC.

This clonotype was counted at least ten times. V is TRBV2 and J is TRBJ2-1; 9 positions agree with TRBD2. The CDR3 loop spans 17 amino acids. With 7 bases clipped from V and 5 bases from J, the junction kept 15 bases outside the gene matches. Per germline, CDR1 SNHLY and CDR2 FYNNEI. CDR3 sequence: CASKVAGVRSADNEQFF. CDR3 sequence (DNA): TGTGCCAGCAAAGTAGCGGGAGTAAGGTCGGCCGACAATGAGCAGTTCTTC.

Ten or more counts support this clonotype. This rearrangement joins TRBV2 to TRBJ2-7, with TRBD2 identical over 12 bases. The CDR3 covers 15 residues. Trimming took 5 bases from V and 4 from J; bases not matched to a gene: 6. Germline-derived CDR1 and CDR2 are SNHLY and FYNNEI. CDR3 region: CASSTNGLAGYEQYF. In nucleotides, the CDR3 is TGTGCCAGCAGTACAAACGGACTAGCGGGATACGAGCAGTACTTC.

Only a few counts were recorded for this clonotype. This sequence joins TRBV27 and TRBJ2-1; D remains unclear. The V gene's germline CDR1 is MNHEY and CDR2 SMNVEV (reference sequence). V dropped 3 bases and J dropped 7 bases, with 10 bases sitting between them. This CDR3 region has 13 residues. The CDR3, as DNA: TGTGCCAGCAGTTTTGGTCCGAAAAATGAGCAGTTCTTC. Amino acids: CASSFGPKNEQFF.

This clonotype was counted only a few times. This chain joins TRBV9 and TRBJ2-7; 8 nucleotides line up with TRBD1. The CDR3 is 17 residues long. Trimming at V came to 4 bases and at J to 2 bases, leaving 14 bases not matched to a gene. CDR1 and CDR2 (germline): SGDLS, YYNGEE. The CDR3 nucleotides are TGTGCCAGCAGCCTTCGGATGCCGGGACAGGCTCCCTACGAGCAGTACTTC. Amino acid sequence: CASSLRMPGQAPYEQYF.

This clonotype has a handful of counts. This chain connects TRBV12-3 or TRBV12-4 to TRBJ1-4, with 8 bases aligning to TRBD1. The V and J ends lost 5 bases and 8 bases, in that order; junction bases with no gene match: 7. The CDR3 covers 14 residues. CDR3 region: CASSAGQAREKLFF. DNA for the CDR3: TGTGCCAGCAGTGCGGGACAGGCGAGGGAAAAACTGTTTTTT.

This clonotype was counted only a few times. This chain joins TRBV6-1 and TRBJ2-7, with 8 bases matching TRBD1. After removal of 6 bases from V and 4 bases from J, the junction contained 8 bases not matched to a gene. Germline values: CDR1 MNHNS, CDR2 SASEGT. This CDR3 has 14 residues. The CDR3 loop reads CASRPGTGRYEQYF. CDR3 coding DNA: TGTGCCAGCAGACCCGGGACAGGCCGATACGAGCAGTACTTC.

This chain joins TRBV5-5 and TRBJ2-5, with a tentative D call TRBD1 (5 bases). CDR1 is SGHKS and CDR2 is YYEKEE in the germline V gene (reference sequence). The CDR3 extends over 14 amino acids. With 4 bases removed from V and 4 bases from J, the gap between germline ends came to 14 bases. Here the CDR3 reads CASSDSRGGETQYF. As DNA, the CDR3 is TGTGCCAGCAGCGATTCAAGGGGTGGAGAGACCCAGTACTTC.

The genes are TRBV10-2 and TRBJ2-1; the match to TRBD2 covers 7 bases. Germline CDR1 is WSHSY and CDR2 is SAAADI. CDR3 length: 14 residues. Germline trimming cut 0 bases from V and 9 bases from J; bases unmatched to any gene: 5. The CDR3 coding sequence is TGCGCCAGCAGTGAGTCGATGACGGGGGGTGAGCAGTTCTTC. It translates to CASSESMTGGEQFF.

The genes are TRBV11-2 and TRBJ1-1, with D possibly TRBD1 on 6 matching bases. Germline loops: CDR1 SGHAT, CDR2 FQNNGV. The CDR3 covers 16 residues. The V gene lost 3 bases and the J gene lost 7 bases, with 21 bases spanning the gap. Here the CDR3 reads CASSFSVVGTPIEAFF. CDR3 DNA sequence: TGTGCCAGCAGCTTCTCCGTCGTCGGGACACCGATTGAAGCTTTCTTT.

This clonotype was observed many times. This rearrangement joins TRBV2 to TRBJ2-2, with unresolved D. The germline gives CDR1 SNHLY, CDR2 FYNNEI. Trimming removed 4 bases at V and 1 base at J, with 7 bases between. This CDR3 has 14 amino acids. CDR3 amino acids: CASSATQNTGELFF. CDR3 DNA: TGTGCCAGCAGTGCGACCCAGAACACCGGGGAGCTGTTTTTT.

The chain employs TRBV12-3 or TRBV12-4 and TRBJ1-5; 9 positions match TRBD1. The trim removed 8 bases at V and 0 bases at J, leaving 14 bases unmatched. The CDR3 covers 18 residues. The CDR3: CASGRTGGGGPSNQPQHF. CDR3 DNA sequence: TGTGCCAGCGGGCGCACAGGGGGCGGGGGCCCTAGCAATCAGCCCCAGCATTTT.

This clonotype has only a few counts. The chain uses TRBV14 and TRBJ2-1; 9 nucleotides agree with TRBD2. The CDR3 loop spans 15 amino acids. With 4 bases clipped from V and 6 bases from J, the junction kept 7 bases outside the gene matches. The V gene's germline CDR1 is SGHDN and CDR2 FVKESK. The CDR3 protein is CASSRLGAGGNEQFF. CDR3 DNA: TGTGCCAGCAGCCGGCTAGGAGCGGGGGGCAATGAGCAGTTCTTC.

The chain's CDR3 is CASSFRDRVHRWYNQPQHF. CDR3 in DNA: TGCGCCAGCAGTTTCCGGGACAGGGTTCATCGATGGTACAATCAGCCCCAGCATTTT. The rearrangement joins TRBV5-1 to TRBJ1-5; 9 bases match TRBD1. Germline V CDR1 and CDR2: SGHRS, YFSETQ. Trimming at V came to 5 bases and at J to 3 bases, leaving 18 bases not matched to a gene. This CDR3 contains 19 residues.

Ten or more counts support this clonotype. The chain has TRBV27 and TRBJ2-3; D is undetermined. Per germline, CDR1 MNHEY and CDR2 SMNVEV (reference sequence). The V end lost 8 bases, the J end lost 4 bases, and 10 bases lay between the germline ends. The CDR3 runs 12 residues. The CDR3 region has the DNA TGTGCCAGCGCTCGATCCTCAGATACGCAGTATTTT. Its translation is CASARSSDTQYF.

This clonotype was counted many times. J is TRBJ2-3 and V is TRBV5-1, with D possibly TRBD2 on 5 matching bases. The CDR3 covers 14 residues. V lost 4 bases and J lost 0, with 9 bases in between. CDR1 SGHRS and CDR2 YFSETQ come from the germline V gene. The chain's CDR3 is CASSGGESTDTQYF. The CDR3, as DNA: TGCGCCAGCAGCGGAGGCGAAAGCACAGATACGCAGTATTTT.

This clonotype was picked up many times. The chain carries TRBV2 and TRBJ1-1, with D hard to call. V lost 7 bases and J lost 4, with 19 bases in between. The CDR3 loop spans 15 amino acids. CDR1 and CDR2 (germline): SNHLY, FYNNEI. The CDR3 sequence: CASTSSAGGGTEAFF. In DNA, the CDR3 is TGTGCCAGCACGTCCAGCGCGGGCGGAGGCACTGAAGCTTTCTTT.